Listed here are 20 T cell receptor beta chains from one sample, sequenced in a study of T cell responses to AZD1222 COVID-19 vaccine. Assay used: immunoSEQ multiplex PCR; TCRdb lists only in-frame clones, some missing. The table has approximately 150,000 clones, about 88% seen once. Sequences were derived from peripheral blood, sampled on day 0 of AZD1222 vaccination. The receptors derive from an adult in good health.

This clone was picked up one time. The gene calls are TRBV28 and TRBJ2-3; the match to TRBD1 covers 10 bases. Trimming removed 6 bases from V and 4 bases from J; junction bases left unmatched: 13. The germline gives CDR1 MDHEN, CDR2 SYDVKM. This CDR3 contains 17 residues. The CDR3 nucleotides read TGTGCCAGCAGGGTGCACGTCCGGGACAGGGGCCCAGATACGCAGTATTTT. This gives the protein CASRVHVRDRGPDTQYF.

The chain uses TRBV28 and TRBJ2-5, with a possible D match to TRBD1 (6 bases). This CDR3 is built from 14 residues. Trimming stripped 6 bases from V and 5 bases from J, with 16 bases between. Germline assignment: CDR1 MDHEN and CDR2 SYDVKM. The CDR3 DNA is TGTGCCAGCAGAGACTCGGCAGGGGTCGAGACCCAGTACTTC. Translating it yields CASRDSAGVETQYF.

The V gene is TRBV4-2, the J gene TRBJ1-1, with 9 bases matching TRBD1. Germline values: CDR1 LGHNA, CDR2 YNFKEQ. This CDR3 has 16 amino acids. Unmatched junction bases numbered 9, after V lost 3 bases and J lost 4 bases. CDR3 region: CASSHDTGGAGTEAFF. As DNA, the CDR3 is TGTGCCAGCAGCCATGATACAGGGGGCGCGGGCACTGAAGCTTTCTTT.

The V gene is TRBV21-1, the J gene TRBJ1-5. TRBV21-1 is a pseudogene. The CDR3 loop spans 13 amino acids. CDR3 sequence reads: CASSKDGNQPQHF. CDR3 bases: TGTGCCAGCAGCAAAGATGGCAATCAGCCCCAGCATTTT.

The V gene is TRBV19, the J gene TRBJ1-1; D is unresolved. V lost 4 bases and J lost 5, with 14 bases in between. The germline V gene encodes CDR1 LNHDA and CDR2 SQIVND (reference sequence). The CDR3 length is 14 residues. Here the CDR3 reads CASSTPWGGTEAFF. CDR3 nucleotides: TGTGCCAGTAGTACTCCCTGGGGAGGGACTGAAGCTTTCTTT.

The CDR3 here is CASSLAFVKGTDGYTF. Written as DNA, the CDR3 is TGTGCCAGCAGCTTGGCCTTTGTCAAAGGGACGGATGGCTACACCTTC. The genes are TRBV5-4 and TRBJ1-2; possible D gene TRBD1, 5 bases. The germline gives CDR1 SGHNT, CDR2 YYREEE (reference sequence). V shed 0 bases and J shed 6 bases, with 18 bases lying between them. The CDR3 runs to 16 residues. Variable domain in full (rest from reference TRBV5-4 and TRBJ1-2): ETGVTQSPTHLIKTRGQQVTLRCSSQSGHNTVSWYQQALGQGPQFIFQYYREEENGRGNFPPRFSGLQFPNYSSELNVNALELDDSALYLCASSLAFVKGTDGYTFGSGTRLTVV.

The V call is TRBV28, the J call TRBJ2-3; 8 bases line up with TRBD1. Unmatched junction bases numbered 9, after V lost 8 bases and J lost 5 bases. CDR1 is MDHEN and CDR2 is SYDVKM in the germline V gene. This CDR3 spans 14 amino acids. The CDR3: CASGPGQVLDTQYF. The CDR3 nucleotides read TGTGCCAGCGGTCCGGGACAGGTGTTAGATACGCAGTATTTT.

The chain employs TRBV3-1 (or the pseudogene TRBV3-2) and TRBJ2-1; D unresolved. Trimming took 1 base from V and 10 from J, leaving 14 bases between them. CDR1 LGHDT and CDR2 YNNKEL come from the germline V gene (reference sequence). The CDR3 covers 14 residues. CDR3 bases: TGTGCCAGCAGCCAAGGTACATTGGCACTGGAGCAGTTCTTC. Translated: CASSQGTLALEQFF.

The gene calls are TRBV28 and TRBJ1-3; D ambiguous. The V and J ends lost 3 bases and 2 bases respectively, with 8 bases between them. Germline-derived CDR1 and CDR2 are MDHEN and SYDVKM. This CDR3 spans 14 amino acids. The CDR3 DNA sequence: TGTGCCAGCAGTTTTCTTGGGGCTGGAAACACCATATATTTT. Residues: CASSFLGAGNTIYF.

The rearrangement uses TRBV29-1 and TRBJ1-1; D gene ambiguous. V dropped 4 bases and J dropped 13 bases, with 16 bases sitting between them. Germline V gene sequence: CDR1 SQVTM, CDR2 ANQGSEA. The CDR3 consists of 11 residues. CDR3 bases: TGCAGCGTTGGGTTAGGGCGGTTAGGTTTCTTT. This codes for CSVGLGRLGFF.

The chain couples TRBV29-1 to TRBJ2-1, with D possibly TRBD2 on 5 matching bases. The CDR3 contains 15 residues. Germline V gene data show CDR1 as SQVTM and CDR2 as ANQGSEA. Trimming removed 6 bases from V and 3 bases from J, with 18 bases in between. DNA of the CDR3: TGCAGCGTCCGGCGGACGGGGATAAACTACAATGAGCAGTTCTTC. Residues: CSVRRTGINYNEQFF.

The chain uses TRBV29-1 and TRBJ1-2; TRBD1 agrees at 8 bases. The V gene end was trimmed by 6 bases and the J gene end by 0 bases; junction bases not matched to a gene: 6. The germline CDR1 and CDR2 sequences are SQVTM and ANQGSEA. CDR3 length equals 14 residues. In DNA, the CDR3 is TGCAGCGTCGATGACAGGGGAGCTAACTATGGCTACACCTTC. Translation: CSVDDRGANYGYTF. Full variable domain (missing parts from reference TRBV29-1 and TRBJ1-2): SAVISQKPSRDICQRGTSLTIQCQVDSQVTMMFWYRQQPGQSLTLIATANQGSEATYESGFVIDKFPISRPNLTFSTLTVSNMSPEDSSIYLCSVDDRGANYGYTFGSGTRLTVV.

The chain couples TRBV5-4 to TRBJ1-2; D is possibly TRBD1 (5 bases). The V gene's germline CDR1 is SGHNT and CDR2 YYREEE (reference sequence). This CDR3 contains 14 residues. V was clipped by 4 bases and J by 8 bases, with 18 bases between them. The CDR3 here is CASSPGAFKSGYTF. CDR3 nucleotides: TGTGCCAGCAGCCCCGGGGCGTTCAAGTCCGGCTACACCTTC. The entire variable domain, with the rest obtained from reference TRBV5-4 and TRBJ1-2, is as follows: ETGVTQSPTHLIKTRGQQVTLRCSSQSGHNTVSWYQQALGQGPQFIFQYYREEENGRGNFPPRFSGLQFPNYSSELNVNALELDDSALYLCASSPGAFKSGYTFGSGTRLTVV.

The chain employs TRBV7-2 and TRBJ2-7, with TRBD1 identical over 8 bases. The CDR3 covers 14 residues. V dropped 5 bases and J dropped 2; count of bases not matched to a gene: 5. Germline V lookup: CDR1 SGHTA, CDR2 FQGNSA. The CDR3 protein is CASSLDRGPYEQYF. CDR3 coding DNA: TGTGCCAGCAGCCTCGACAGGGGCCCCTACGAGCAGTACTTC.

The chain carries TRBV11-3 and TRBJ1-4; D possibly corresponds to TRBD1 (5 bases). The CDR3 is made up of 13 amino acids. Looked up from germline, CDR1 is SGHNT and CDR2 is YENEEA. Trimming left V 5 bases short and J 7 bases short, with 11 bases between. The CDR3 reads CASSRGTGEKLFF. CDR3 bases: TGTGCCAGCAGCCGGGGGACGGGTGAAAAACTGTTTTTT.

The chain links TRBV18 to TRBJ2-5, with 8 bases fitting TRBD2. The CDR3 is 13 amino acids. V gave up 8 bases and J gave up 5 bases; unmatched junction bases: 7. Germline-derived CDR1 and CDR2 are KGHSH and LQKENI. DNA for the CDR3: TGTGCCAGCATGTTGAGCGGGAGCGAGACCCAGTACTTC. Its translation is CASMLSGSETQYF.

The genes are TRBV12-3 or TRBV12-4 and TRBJ2-7, with D unclear. This CDR3 has 13 amino acids. Trimming cost V 3 bases and J 5 bases, with 11 bases left between them. CDR3 DNA sequence: TGTGCCAGCAGTTTGGCAGAGGAGCACGAGCAGTACTTC. This encodes CASSLAEEHEQYF.

CDR3 bases: TGTGCCAGTAGTCTCAACACCGGGACAGGGGGCTGGAACACTGAAGCTTTCTTT. As protein: CASSLNTGTGGWNTEAFF. The rearrangement links TRBV19 to TRBJ1-1; the match to TRBD1 covers 12 bases. V was pared by 5 bases and J by 1 base, with 11 bases of the junction left unmatched. Germline CDR1 is LNHDA and CDR2 is SQIVND (reference sequence). CDR3 length equals 18 residues.

V usage is TRBV7-3 and J usage is TRBJ2-1; TRBD2 agrees at 10 bases. V gave up 1 base and J gave up 9 bases; unmatched junction bases: 6. Germline lookup yields CDR1 SGHTA and CDR2 FQGTGA. The CDR3 sequence is 15 residues long. Here the CDR3 reads CASSLILAGASEQFF. CDR3 bases: TGTGCCAGCAGCTTAATCCTAGCGGGAGCTAGTGAGCAGTTCTTC. Using reference TRBV7-3 and TRBJ2-1 for the parts outside the CDR3, the full variable domain is GAGVSQTPSNKVTEKGKYVELRCDPISGHTALYWYRQSLGQGPEFLIYFQGTGAADDSGLPNDRFFAVRPEGSVSTLKIQRTERGDSAVYLCASSLILAGASEQFFGPGTRLTVL.

The chain employs TRBV18 and TRBJ2-2, with D unclear. The CDR3 contains 13 residues. Germline CDR1 and CDR2: KGHSH and LQKENI. Trimming removed 1 base from V and 6 bases from J, with 6 bases in between. The CDR3 protein is CASSPQESGELFF. The CDR3 DNA sequence: TGTGCCAGCTCACCACAGGAGTCCGGGGAGCTGTTTTTT.